Listed below are T cell receptor beta chains from one sample, sequenced in a study of blood T cell repertoires in COVID-19. The data were produced by immunoSEQ multiplex PCR, yet TCRdb's version contains in-frame clones alone and is incomplete. The sample shows 25,000 to 30,000 clones, 93% of them seen only once. Sequencing used peripheral blood. The receptor set was obtained from a woman in her seventies with COVID-19, enrolled during active disease. The CDR3 runs from the conserved cysteine through the conserved F or W. The D gene is left open where the match is weak. For some rows the clone size is stated as once, few or many, or as a class when expanded; others skip it.

V gene	clone size	D gene	J gene	CDR3 DNA	CDR3 protein
TRBV6-1	once	-	TRBJ1-6	TGTGCCAGCAGTGAACTTTCACCCCTCCACTTT	CASSELSPLHF
TRBV11-2	-	TRBD2	TRBJ2-2	TGTGCCAGCGGGGGGGAAGGGGCGATCTTAGCCGGGGAGCTGTTTTTT	CASGGEGAILAGELFF
TRBV28	-	-	TRBJ2-3	TGTGCCAGCAGTCAGGCCACCACAGATACGCAGTATTTT	CASSQATTDTQYF
TRBV6-4	-	TRBD1	TRBJ1-2	TGTGCCAGCAGTCCGATGAGCTCGACAGGGACCACGGGCTACACCTTC	CASSPMSSTGTTGYTF
TRBV19	few	TRBD2	TRBJ2-1	TGTGCCAGTACCCATTCCCCCCTTCTGGGGGAGGGCTACAATGAGCAGTTCTTC	CASTHSPLLGEGYNEQFF
TRBV28	-	TRBD1	TRBJ1-2	TGTGCCAGCAGTTCGGGACAGCAAGGATACTATGGCTACACCTTC	CASSSGQQGYYGYTF
TRBV7-9	-	-	TRBJ2-1	TGTGCCAGCACCGGGGGCCAGGGATCCTCCTACAATGAGCAGTTCTTC	CASTGGQGSSYNEQFF
TRBV28	-	-	TRBJ1-6	TGTGCCAGCAGTTTGGGAGGGGCAGAGGCAGAAACCCTCCACTTT	CASSLGGAEAETLHF
TRBV3-1/TRBV3-2	-	-	TRBJ2-2	TGTGCCAGCATGGGGAGGACGAACACCGGGGAGCTGTTTTTT	CASMGRTNTGELFF
TRBV12-3/TRBV12-4	-	-	TRBJ1-3	TGTGCCAGCAATGAGCAGGGCAGAAACACCATATATTTT	CASNEQGRNTIYF
TRBV2	-	TRBD2	TRBJ2-1	TGTGCCATCCCCCTTGCGGGAGGCCGATACAATGAGCAGTTCTTC	CAIPLAGGRYNEQFF
TRBV3-1/TRBV3-2	-	-	TRBJ1-2	TGTGCCAGCAGCCACCCAGACAGGATCGTGGTCGGTGGCTACACCTTC	CASSHPDRIVVGGYTF
TRBV19	-	-	TRBJ2-1	TGTGCCAGTAGTATAGATCACAGGGTCGGGTACAATGAGCAGTTCTTC	CASSIDHRVGYNEQFF
TRBV7-2	-	-	TRBJ1-1	TGTGCCAGCAGCTTATTTCAGGGCTTTGAAGCTTTCTTT	CASSLFQGFEAFF
TRBV15	-	TRBD2	TRBJ2-2	TGTGCCACCAGCAGGCAGCCCGGGACTAGCGGGGACGGGGAGCTGTTTTTT	CATSRQPGTSGDGELFF
TRBV4-3	-	-	TRBJ2-5	TGCGCCAGCAGCCAAGGGGTTAGGGAGTTTCTGAAAGAGACCCAGTACTTC	CASSQGVREFLKETQYF
TRBV10-3	-	-	TRBJ1-2	TGTGCCATCACCCTAACAGATAACTATGGCTACACCTTC	CAITLTDNYGYTF
TRBV18	-	TRBD1	TRBJ1-1	TGTGCCAGCTCACCATTCGACAGGGATGGCACTGAAGCTTTCTTT	CASSPFDRDGTEAFF
TRBV7-2	-	TRBD1	TRBJ1-3	TGTGCCAGCAGCTCACGAGGGGGCTCCGGAAACACCATATATTTT	CASSSRGGSGNTIYF
TRBV19	once	TRBD1	TRBJ2-5	TGTGCCAGTAGTATACGGGACAGGGGTTCACAAGAGACCCAGTACTTC	CASSIRDRGSQETQYF
TRBV19	-	TRBD1	TRBJ1-4	TGTGCCAGTAGTATTAACAGGGGGGGTATTCTGTCAGCAACTAATGAAAAACTGTTTTTT	CASSINRGGILSATNEKLFF
TRBV15	once	TRBD2	TRBJ2-1	TGTGCCACCAGCAGAGACCCGACTAGCACCTACAATGAGCAGTTCTTC	CATSRDPTSTYNEQFF
TRBV29-1	-	-	TRBJ2-1	TGCAGCGTTGAAGGGGTAACAGATTACAATGAGCAGTTCTTC	CSVEGVTDYNEQFF
TRBV18	-	-	TRBJ2-7	TGTGCCAGCTCGAACCCCCCCCAGGGGATCTACGAGCAGTACTTC	CASSNPPQGIYEQYF
TRBV15	-	-	TRBJ1-2	TGTGCCACCAGCAGCCGGCAGGGGAGTTATGGCTACACCTTC	CATSSRQGSYGYTF
TRBV3-1/TRBV3-2	-	TRBD1	TRBJ1-5	TGTGCCAGCAGCCAATACGGGACAGGTAGCAATCAGCCCCAGCATTTT	CASSQYGTGSNQPQHF
TRBV28	-	TRBD1	TRBJ2-2	TGTGCCAGCGCCCAGGGGGCTAGCTTGATCGGGGAGCTGTTTTTT	CASAQGASLIGELFF
TRBV28	-	-	TRBJ2-4	TGTGCCAGCAGTTTGGCTCTTACCAAAAACATTCAGTACTTC	CASSLALTKNIQYF
TRBV11-2	-	TRBD2	TRBJ2-2	TGTGCCAGCAGCTTTATAGCGGGAACCGGGGAGCTGTTTTTT	CASSFIAGTGELFF
TRBV30	-	-	TRBJ1-3	TGTGCCTGGAGCCCTGGACAGTCCTCTGGAAACACCATATATTTT	CAWSPGQSSGNTIYF
TRBV3-1/TRBV3-2	once	-	TRBJ1-2	TGTGCCAGCAGCCAAGAAATCGGAGGGGTCTCTAACTATGGCTACACCTTC	CASSQEIGGVSNYGYTF
TRBV20-1	-	TRBD1	TRBJ1-5	TGCAGTGCTAGTAAGGACAGGGCGACCTGGGTAAGGCAGCCCCAGCATTTT	CSASKDRATWVRQPQHF
TRBV20-1	-	TRBD2	TRBJ2-3	TGCAGTGCTAGTGAGAAGGCGGGAGAATCAGATACGCAGTATTTT	CSASEKAGESDTQYF
TRBV15	-	-	TRBJ2-5	TGTGCCACCAGCAGAGATCAAGGGGCCATCGGGACCCAGTACTTC	CATSRDQGAIGTQYF
TRBV19	-	TRBD2	TRBJ2-7	TGTGCCAGTAGTATAACTAGCGGCACGTACGAGCAGTACTTC	CASSITSGTYEQYF
TRBV10-1	-	-	TRBJ2-3	TGCGCCAGCAGCCATACTAGCACAGATACGCAGTATTTT	CASSHTSTDTQYF
TRBV13	-	TRBD2	TRBJ2-1	TGTGCCAGCAGCCCTATCCACAGACTAGCGGGAACCTACAATGAGCAGTTCTTC	CASSPIHRLAGTYNEQFF
TRBV19	-	-	TRBJ2-1	TGTGCCAGTACGGTTAGCGCGCCATCCTACAATGAGCAGTTCTTC	CASTVSAPSYNEQFF
TRBV11-3	-	-	TRBJ2-5	TGTGCCAGCAGCTTAGAAGGCGGGGAGACCCAGTACTTC	CASSLEGGETQYF
TRBV5-1	-	TRBD1	TRBJ1-1	TGCGCCAGCAGCAGGACAGGGCTGGGCACTGAAGCTTTCTTT	CASSRTGLGTEAFF
TRBV19	-	TRBD1	TRBJ1-5	TGTGCCAGTAGTATAGGGACAGGGGTATATTTGGGCAATCAGCCCCAGCATTTT	CASSIGTGVYLGNQPQHF
TRBV4-1	-	-	TRBJ1-6	TGCGCCAGCAGCCAAGGCGGGAGGACGAATTCACCCCTCCACTTT	CASSQGGRTNSPLHF
TRBV5-1	-	TRBD1	TRBJ1-6	TGCGCCAGCAGCCTCGGCGGGACAGAGAATTCACCCCTCCACTTT	CASSLGGTENSPLHF
TRBV19	-	-	TRBJ1-1	TGTGCCAGTATTAGGGGATTTAACACTGAAGCTTTCTTT	CASIRGFNTEAFF
TRBV24-1	-	TRBD1	TRBJ1-5	TGTGCCACCAGTGATTCGGGACAGGGGAAAGGAGGCAATCAGCCCCAGCATTTT	CATSDSGQGKGGNQPQHF
TRBV2	-	-	TRBJ1-5	TGTGCCAGCAGTGAATTCCAGATGAGCAATCAGCCCCAGCATTTT	CASSEFQMSNQPQHF
TRBV15	-	TRBD1	TRBJ1-6	TGTGCCACCAGCAGAGATTGGCAGGGGGGAAATTCACCCCTCCACTTT	CATSRDWQGGNSPLHF
TRBV29-1	-	TRBD2	TRBJ2-7	TGCAGCGTGGGCCCGGGAGTGGGAGGGGTCGAGCAGTACTTC	CSVGPGVGGVEQYF